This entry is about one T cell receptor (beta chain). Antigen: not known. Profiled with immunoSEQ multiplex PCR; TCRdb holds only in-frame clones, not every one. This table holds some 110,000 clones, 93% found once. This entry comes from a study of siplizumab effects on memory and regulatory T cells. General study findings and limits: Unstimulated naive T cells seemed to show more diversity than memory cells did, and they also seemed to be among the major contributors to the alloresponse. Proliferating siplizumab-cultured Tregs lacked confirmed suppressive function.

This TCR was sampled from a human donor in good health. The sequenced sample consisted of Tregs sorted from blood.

CDR3 DNA: TGCGCCAGCAGCCGGACAGGTAGCTACGAGCAGTACTTC. Translated: CASSRTGSYEQYF. The genes are TRBV10-2 and TRBJ2-7, with 7 nucleotides matching TRBD1. V lost 6 bases and J lost 3; bases outside the gene matches: 5. Germline V lookup: CDR1 WSHSY, CDR2 SAAADI. The CDR3 has 13 residues.